The 10 T cell receptor beta chains in this list originate from one sample, sequenced in a study of breast tumors, draining lymph nodes, adjacent tissues. TCRdb re-called the multiplex PCR reads with MiXCR, one entry per CDR3 protein. The sample carries approximately 60,000 distinct CDR3 sequences, less than 75% recorded once. The specimen was breast tumor tissue. The receptors stem from a female donor with breast cancer. Some clones in this sample may be carry-over from other donors' samples.

This clonotype was seen more than once but under ten times. This rearrangement joins TRBV24-1 to TRBJ1-5; 12 bases line up with TRBD1. The CDR3 runs to 17 residues. Germline V gives CDR1 KGHDR, CDR2 SFDVKD. Trimming at V came to 4 bases and at J to 3 bases, leaving 6 bases not matched to a gene. CDR3 sequence (DNA): TGTGCCACCAGTGACCCCGGGACAGGGGGCCTCAATCAGCCCCAGCATTTT. This translates into CATSDPGTGGLNQPQHF.

This chain links TRBV18 with TRBJ1-1, with D unresolved. Germline lookup yields CDR1 KGHSH and CDR2 LQKENI. CDR3 size: 15 residues. V lost 3 bases and J lost 1, with 12 bases in between. CDR3 bases: TGTGCCAGCTCACCCTTCCCCCGACAGAACACTGAAGCTTTCTTT. Protein sequence: CASSPFPRQNTEAFF.

There are a few counts of this clonotype. A read error may be the cause here, since a much bigger clone is one base away. In this CDR3 the conserved last residue, phenylalanine or tryptophan, is missing, so a read error is likely. The chain recombines TRBV7-9 with TRBJ2-5; D not certain. The CDR3 loop spans 14 amino acids. Looked up from germline, CDR1 is SEHNR and CDR2 is FQNEAQ (reference sequence). The V gene lost 4 bases and the J gene lost 3 bases, with 12 bases spanning the gap. CDR3 loop: CASSSSWTEETQYL. In nucleotides, the CDR3 is TGTGCCAGCAGCTCGTCCTGGACCGAAGAGACCCAGTACCTC.

The V gene is TRBV30, the J gene TRBJ1-3, with D unresolved. The CDR3 has 15 amino acids. The germline V and J ends were trimmed by 0 bases and 8 bases, with 17 bases remaining between them. Germline CDR1 and CDR2: GTSNPN and SVGIG (reference sequence). CDR3 residues: CAWSVWADPRDTIYF. The CDR3, as DNA: TGTGCCTGGAGTGTATGGGCAGACCCGCGTGACACCATATATTTT.

The chain joins TRBV7-2 to TRBJ1-2; perhaps TRBD1 as D (6 bases). Germline V lookup: CDR1 SGHTA, CDR2 FQGNSA. This CDR3 is built from 15 residues. Trimming stripped 1 base from V and 4 bases from J, with 13 bases between. The CDR3 DNA reads TGTGCCAGCAGCTTAGGGCGGGGGGACATCTATGGCTACACCTTC. Protein sequence: CASSLGRGDIYGYTF. The full variable domain, with the rest looked up from reference TRBV7-2 and TRBJ1-2, is GAGVSQSPSNKVTEKGKDVELRCDPISGHTALYWYRQSLGQGLEFLIYFQGNSAPDKSGLPSDRFSAERTGGSVSTLTIQRTQQEDSAVYLCASSLGRGDIYGYTFGSGTRLTVV.

The chain uses TRBV24-1 and TRBJ1-1; a weak D match, TRBD1 (5 bases). There are 14 residues in the CDR3. CDR1 is KGHDR, CDR2 SFDVKD, per germline. The V and J ends lost 4 bases and 8 bases respectively, with 16 bases between them. The CDR3, as DNA: TGTGCCACCAGTGAACCCCCAGGGCCCCAGGAAGCTTTCTTT. Translation: CATSEPPGPQEAFF.

V is TRBV24-1 and J is TRBJ2-3, with D unresolved. The CDR3 has 13 residues. Germline V CDR1 and CDR2: KGHDR, SFDVKD. Trimming removed 2 bases from V and 6 bases from J, with 8 bases in between. CDR3 sequence: CATSDSTHDTQYF. CDR3 bases: TGTGCCACCAGTGATTCGACACACGATACGCAGTATTTT.

The chain joins TRBV29-1 to TRBJ1-6, with 7 bases fitting TRBD1. V shed 8 bases and J 9 bases; nucleotides not matched to a gene: 4. The CDR3 length is 11 residues. CDR1 SQVTM and CDR2 ANQGSEA come from the germline V gene. The CDR3 bases are TGCAGCTCCAACAGGGGTTCACCCCTCCACTTT. The encoded protein is CSSNRGSPLHF. Filled out from reference TRBV29-1 and TRBJ1-6, the complete variable domain reads SAVISQKPSRDICQRGTSLTIQCQVDSQVTMMFWYRQQPGQSLTLIATANQGSEATYESGFVIDKFPISRPNLTFSTLTVSNMSPEDSSIYLCSSNRGSPLHFGNGTRLTVT.

The V call is TRBV7-2, the J call TRBJ2-3; 8 nucleotides line up with TRBD1. The CDR3 is 12 residues long. The V segment lost 8 bases and the J segment 4 bases; nucleotides outside the gene matches: 2. The germline V gene has CDR1 SGHTA and CDR2 FQGNSA. The CDR3 DNA reads as TGTGCCAGCGGACAGGGTGCAGATACGCAGTATTTT. Amino acids: CASGQGADTQYF.

The chain has TRBV4-1 and TRBJ2-7, with 11 bases identical to TRBD2. Germline V lookup: CDR1 MGHRA, CDR2 YSYEKL. The CDR3 has 16 residues. V gave up 1 base and J gave up 5 bases; unmatched junction bases: 7. DNA of the CDR3: TGCGCCAGCAGCCAAGGAGGAACTAGCGGGAGACACGAGCAGTACTTC. It translates to CASSQGGTSGRHEQYF.